This is a list of T cell receptor beta chains from one sample in a study of technical replicates of blood from four donors. Produced via immunoSEQ multiplex PCR; TCRdb's table is partial and in-frame only. The profile shows some 87,000 clones, 90% to 98% of them singletons. The specimen was T cells isolated from PBMCs. The receptors come from a human donor in good health. CDR3s include the opening cysteine and the closing phenylalanine or tryptophan. Fields, in order: clone size, J gene, V gene, D gene, CDR3 DNA, CDR3 protein. A D gene is named only where the DNA matches it firmly. The size entry is marked missing in some rows and otherwise reads once, few, many or a size class.

NA | TRBJ2-1 | TRBV30 | NA | TGTGCCTGGAAGACAGGTAATGAGCAGTTCTTC | CAWKTGNEQFF
NA | TRBJ2-1 | TRBV9 | NA | TGTGCCAGCAGCGTAGATGTAGCGGCCTACAATGAGCAGTTCTTC | CASSVDVAAYNEQFF
NA | TRBJ2-1 | TRBV11-3 | NA | TGTGCCAGCAGCCCGCGGTCTGGGCTAGCGCGGAATGAGCAGTTCTTC | CASSPRSGLARNEQFF
NA | TRBJ2-7 | TRBV11-2 | TRBD1 | TGTGCCAGCAGCCGAAGGGGGCCCGAGCAGTACTTC | CASSRRGPEQYF
NA | TRBJ2-2 | TRBV7-3 | NA | TGTGCCAGCAGCTTAGGGACACCCACCGGGGAGCTGTTTTTT | CASSLGTPTGELFF
NA | TRBJ2-7 | TRBV27 | NA | TGTGCCAGCGCCATGGGGACTCATTACGAGCAGTACTTC | CASAMGTHYEQYF
NA | TRBJ2-4 | TRBV28 | NA | TGTGCCAGCAGCCGAGGACAATCGCTAGCCAAAAACATTCAGTACTTC | CASSRGQSLAKNIQYF
NA | TRBJ2-1 | TRBV28 | NA | TGTGCCAGCAGGGGGGGGCTGAGCTCCTACAATGAGCAGTTCTTC | CASRGGLSSYNEQFF
NA | TRBJ2-7 | TRBV7-2 | NA | TGTGCCAGCAGCTTAGCAGCCTCCTACGAGCAGTACTTC | CASSLAASYEQYF
NA | TRBJ1-4 | TRBV27 | NA | TGTGCCAGCAGTTTATCGAGAGGCGGTGGAAAACTGTTTTTT | CASSLSRGGGKLFF
once | TRBJ1-3 | TRBV10-3 | TRBD1 | TGTGCCACCGGGGACAGGAACTCTGGAAACACCATATATTTT | CATGDRNSGNTIYF
NA | TRBJ2-7 | TRBV6-6 | NA | TGTGCCAGCAGTGAGGGTAGGGTCTTCTACGAGCAGTACTTC | CASSEGRVFYEQYF
NA | TRBJ1-4 | TRBV6-1 | TRBD1 | TGTGCCAGCAGTTCGGGACAGGGGGTCGAAAAACTGTTTTTT | CASSSGQGVEKLFF
once | TRBJ1-5 | TRBV28 | TRBD1 | TGTGCCAGCAGCAACAGGGGGCGCGTTCAGCCCCAGCATTTT | CASSNRGRVQPQHF
NA | TRBJ2-7 | TRBV2 | TRBD2 | TGTGCCAGCAGACTAGCGGGAGGAAAGGAGTACTTC | CASRLAGGKEYF
NA | TRBJ1-2 | TRBV7-9 | TRBD1 | TGTGCCAGCAGCTTGGCCCCGACAGGGGATGGCTACACCTTC | CASSLAPTGDGYTF
NA | TRBJ2-7 | TRBV11-2 | NA | TGTGCCAGCAGCTTAGGTGAGGGCACCTACGAGCAGTACTTC | CASSLGEGTYEQYF
NA | TRBJ1-5 | TRBV5-6 | NA | TGTGCCAGCAGCGTCCAGGGGAGCAATCAGCCCCAGCATTTT | CASSVQGSNQPQHF
NA | TRBJ2-4 | TRBV18 | TRBD2 | TGTGCCAGCTCACCAGGACTAGCGGTAGCCAAAAACATTCAGTACTTC | CASSPGLAVAKNIQYF
NA | TRBJ2-7 | TRBV7-9 | TRBD2 | TGTGCCAGCAGCTTAGGGACTAGCGGGATGAGTTACGAGCAGTACTTC | CASSLGTSGMSYEQYF
NA | TRBJ2-1 | TRBV9 | NA | TGTGCCAGCAGCGTAGATAACTTGTCCTACAATGAGCAGTTCTTC | CASSVDNLSYNEQFF
NA | TRBJ2-7 | TRBV7-2 | TRBD1 | TGTGCCAGCAGCTTAAAATCGAGACAGGGGGACTACGAGCAGTACTTC | CASSLKSRQGDYEQYF
NA | TRBJ2-7 | TRBV28 | NA | TGTGCCAGCAGTTTAGGGACTTCTCCCTACGAGCAGTACTTC | CASSLGTSPYEQYF
NA | TRBJ2-5 | TRBV5-1 | NA | TGCGCCAGCAGCTTGGCGGGGTCACGGAGTCGGGAGACCCAGTACTTC | CASSLAGSRSRETQYF
NA | TRBJ2-7 | TRBV7-2 | TRBD2 | TGTGCCAGCAGCTTAGCGTTAGCGGGACAAGGGGAGCAGTACTTC | CASSLALAGQGEQYF
NA | TRBJ1-2 | TRBV11-1 | TRBD1 | TGTGCCAGCAGCTCCCGGGACAGCTACTATGGCTACACCTTC | CASSSRDSYYGYTF
NA | TRBJ2-3 | TRBV9 | NA | TGTGCCAGCAGCTATGGGACTTATAGCACAGATACGCAGTATTTT | CASSYGTYSTDTQYF
NA | TRBJ1-3 | TRBV7-6 | NA | TGTGCCAGCAGCTGGACATCAGTCGTCTCTGGAAACACCATATATTTT | CASSWTSVVSGNTIYF
NA | TRBJ1-2 | TRBV6-5 | TRBD1 | TGTGCCAGCAGTACCGACAGGGGCCGAGGGGGCTACACCTTC | CASSTDRGRGGYTF
NA | TRBJ1-2 | TRBV6-5 | NA | TGTGCCAGCAGTTCTACCGGGACACTATATGGCTACACCTTC | CASSSTGTLYGYTF
NA | TRBJ2-7 | TRBV10-3 | TRBD2 | TGTGCCATCAGGCTAGCGGGAGATTCTCGTGACGAGCAGTACTTC | CAIRLAGDSRDEQYF
NA | TRBJ2-7 | TRBV7-2 | TRBD2 | TGTGCCAGCAGCTTACTAGCGGCCGTCTACGAGCAGTACTTC | CASSLLAAVYEQYF
NA | TRBJ2-3 | TRBV5-6 | TRBD1 | TGTGCCAGCAGCTCGGGACAGGGGCTGCATACGCAGTATTTT | CASSSGQGLHTQYF
NA | TRBJ2-7 | TRBV29-1 | TRBD1 | TGCAGCGCGACAGGGTTCGGCTACGAGCAGTACTTC | CSATGFGYEQYF
NA | TRBJ2-3 | TRBV11-3 | NA | TGTGCCAGCAGCTTAGTCCGCCAGGGGGGTATCACAGATACGCAGTATTTT | CASSLVRQGGITDTQYF
NA | TRBJ1-2 | TRBV15 | TRBD1 | TGTGCCACCAGCGGGACCCGGACAGGGGGATACTATGGCTACACCTTC | CATSGTRTGGYYGYTF
NA | TRBJ1-5 | TRBV5-5 | TRBD1 | TGTGCCAGCAGCGCCGGGACAGGGGATCGTTATGATCAGCCCCAGCATTTT | CASSAGTGDRYDQPQHF
NA | TRBJ1-4 | TRBV5-6 | NA | TGTGCCAGCAGCTTTTCGGGTGAAAAACTGTTTTTT | CASSFSGEKLFF
NA | TRBJ1-1 | TRBV5-1 | TRBD1 | TGCGCCAGCAGCTTCGTGAGACAGGGAGGTAGCACTGAAGCTTTCTTT | CASSFVRQGGSTEAFF
NA | TRBJ2-3 | TRBV4-3 | TRBD1 | TGCGCCAGCAGCCCGAGGACAGGGGCTAGCACAGATACGCAGTATTTT | CASSPRTGASTDTQYF
NA | TRBJ2-1 | TRBV7-3 | TRBD2 | TGTGCCAGCAGCTCGCATGCGGGAGGGAATTTGAATGAGCAGTTCTTC | CASSSHAGGNLNEQFF
NA | TRBJ1-4 | TRBV6-5 | NA | TGTGCCAGCAGCCGGGGGACGGCTAATGAAAAACTGTTTTTT | CASSRGTANEKLFF
NA | TRBJ2-7 | TRBV11-2 | NA | TGTGCCAGCAGCCAACCTACAGGGTTCAACGAGCAGTACTTC | CASSQPTGFNEQYF
NA | TRBJ1-1 | TRBV9 | TRBD1 | TGTGCCAGCAGCGGACAGGGGGTTAAGTCTGAAGCTTTCTTT | CASSGQGVKSEAFF
NA | TRBJ2-3 | TRBV15 | TRBD1 | TGTGCCACCAGCTTCGGGACAGGCCAACGCCTGGAGGTTCCAGATACGCAGTATTTT | CATSFGTGQRLEVPDTQYF
NA | TRBJ2-5 | TRBV6-1 | NA | TGTGCCAGCAGTGAAGGTCGGGCGGGTCAAGAGACCCAGTACTTC | CASSEGRAGQETQYF
NA | TRBJ1-2 | TRBV5-1 | NA | TGCGCCAGCAGCTTTGGCAACTATGGCTACACCTTC | CASSFGNYGYTF